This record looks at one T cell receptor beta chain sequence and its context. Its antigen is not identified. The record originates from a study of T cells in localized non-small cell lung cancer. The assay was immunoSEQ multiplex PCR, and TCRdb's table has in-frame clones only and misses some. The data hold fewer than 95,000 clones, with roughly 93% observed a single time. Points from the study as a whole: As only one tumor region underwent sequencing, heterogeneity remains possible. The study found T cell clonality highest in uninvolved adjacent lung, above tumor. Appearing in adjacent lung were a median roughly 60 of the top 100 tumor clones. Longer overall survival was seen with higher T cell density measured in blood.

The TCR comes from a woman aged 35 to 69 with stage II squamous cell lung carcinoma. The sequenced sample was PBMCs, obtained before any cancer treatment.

CDR3 region: CAISGAVTDTQYF. The CDR3 nucleotides read TGTGCCATCAGTGGGGCAGTCACAGATACGCAGTATTTT. V usage is TRBV10-3 and J usage is TRBJ2-3; D unresolved. In germline, CDR1 is ENHRY, CDR2 SYGVKD. The CDR3 is 13 residues long. V was pared by 4 bases and J by 2 bases, with 7 bases between.